The sequence of this TCR beta chain was determined in a study of blood T cell repertoires in COVID-19. For the study at large: Acute and convalescent COVID-19 samples came from the United States, Italy and Spain.

TCRdb's copy holds only in-frame clones and misses some; the assay was immunoSEQ multiplex PCR. Of over 50,000 clones in the sample, roughly 85% are singletons; the top ten hold roughly 10%. The CDR3 sequence is 15 residues long. The germline V gene has CDR1 SGHRS and CDR2 YFSETQ. J lost 2 bases, V lost 3 bases, and 3 bases had no gene match. The sample consisted of peripheral blood. The receptor comes from a human donor in a cohort sampled during active COVID-19. The chain joins TRBV5-1 to TRBJ1-2, with 11 bases identical to TRBD1. DNA of the CDR3: TGCGCCAGCAGCTGGGACAGGGGGAAAAACTATGGCTACACCTTC. It translates to CASSWDRGKNYGYTF.